The rows below give T cell receptor beta chains drawn from one sample of a study of identical twins. TCRdb re-called the 5' RACE reads through MiXCR, storing one row per CDR3 protein. This sample carries around 510,000 distinct CDR3 sequences, roughly an eighth of them seen once, and the ten largest clones take approximately 1%. The same sample was also used in a study of yellow fever vaccine responses in identical twins.

Sequencing was done on a sample of CD4+ T cells sorted from blood. These receptors were taken from a woman between 18 and 29 years old in good health. CDR3s include the opening cysteine and the closing phenylalanine or tryptophan.

V: TRBV6-1; J: TRBJ1-2; length: 14; CDR3: CAIALGQGAGGYTF
V: TRBV6-1; J: TRBJ2-7; length: 14; CDR3: CASSALTGGYEQYF
V: TRBV10-3; J: TRBJ2-2; length: 15; CDR3: CAIGSRPGDTGELFF
V: TRBV7-9; J: TRBJ1-1; length: 17; CDR3: CASSLSKTGGRNTEAFF
V: TRBV7-2; J: TRBJ2-7; length: 11; CDR3: CASRGAYEQYF
V: TRBV5-1; J: TRBJ1-1; length: 14; CDR3: CASSLEQGMTEAFF
V: TRBV5-1; J: TRBJ2-5; length: 15; CDR3: CASSLRDSKSETQYF
V: TRBV5-1; J: TRBJ2-5; length: 15; CDR3: CASSRVGTSEETQYF
V: TRBV7-3; J: TRBJ2-3; length: 17; CDR3: CASSLLSRGGSTDTQYF
V: TRBV12-3/TRBV12-4; J: TRBJ2-1; length: 16; CDR3: CASNLGPGQVFYEQFF
V: TRBV6-2/TRBV6-3; J: TRBJ2-1; length: 14; CDR3: CASGGLAGGGEQFF
V: TRBV28; J: TRBJ2-7; length: 13; CDR3: CASSLTGPYEQYF
V: TRBV10-3; J: TRBJ2-3; length: 14; CDR3: CAISEPQRGGTQYF
V: TRBV4-1; J: TRBJ2-3; length: 15; CDR3: CASSQDFVGWDTQYF
V: TRBV6-1; J: TRBJ1-6; length: 15; CDR3: CASSEEAGGYSPLHF
V: TRBV6-1; J: TRBJ2-5; length: 13; CDR3: CASTEGPSGVRYF
V: TRBV4-1; J: TRBJ2-7; length: 14; CDR3: CASSPKLGSYEQYF
V: TRBV6-2/TRBV6-3; J: TRBJ2-5; length: 12; CDR3: CATTGPGETQYF
V: TRBV6-2/TRBV6-3; J: TRBJ1-1; length: 13; CDR3: CASSFVRGTEAFF
V: TRBV12-3/TRBV12-4; J: TRBJ1-4; length: 12; CDR3: CASSLAGIKLFF
V: TRBV28; J: TRBJ1-5; length: 14; CDR3: CASSSPPYTQPQHF
V: TRBV30; J: TRBJ2-2; length: 17; CDR3: CAGTSDRGSMITGELFF
V: TRBV6-5; J: TRBJ2-7; length: 14; CDR3: CASSYSYPSYEQYF
V: TRBV20-1; J: TRBJ2-5; length: 11; CDR3: CSAKYRETQYF
V: TRBV28; J: TRBJ2-3; length: 14; CDR3: CASSLAGREDTQYF
V: TRBV12-3/TRBV12-4; J: TRBJ2-2; length: 16; CDR3: CASIPGLAGTTGELFF
V: TRBV12-3/TRBV12-4; J: TRBJ2-4; length: 15; CDR3: CASSSSDTGSDIQYF